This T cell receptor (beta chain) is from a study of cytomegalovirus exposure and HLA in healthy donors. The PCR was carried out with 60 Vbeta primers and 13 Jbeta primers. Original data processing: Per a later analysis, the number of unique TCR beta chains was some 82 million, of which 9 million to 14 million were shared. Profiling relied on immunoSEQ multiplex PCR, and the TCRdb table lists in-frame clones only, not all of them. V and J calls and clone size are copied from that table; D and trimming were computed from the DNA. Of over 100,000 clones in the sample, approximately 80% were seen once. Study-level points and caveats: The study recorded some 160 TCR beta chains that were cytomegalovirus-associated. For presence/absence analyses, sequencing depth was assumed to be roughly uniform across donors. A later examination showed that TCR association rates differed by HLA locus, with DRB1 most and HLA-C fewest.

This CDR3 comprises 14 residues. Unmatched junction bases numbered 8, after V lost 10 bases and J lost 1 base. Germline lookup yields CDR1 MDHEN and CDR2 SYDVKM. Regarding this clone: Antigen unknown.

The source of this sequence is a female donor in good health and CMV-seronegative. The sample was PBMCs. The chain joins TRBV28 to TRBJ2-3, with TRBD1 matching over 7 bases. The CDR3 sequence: CATIRQGRTDTQYF. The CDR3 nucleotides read TGTGCCACCATCAGACAGGGACGCACAGATACGCAGTATTTT.